This T cell receptor beta chain was observed in a study of radiotherapy plus CTLA-4 blockade in lung cancer. This clone has only a few counts. Sequencing was performed with immunoSEQ multiplex PCR; in TCRdb, only in-frame clones are kept and a portion is missing. The profile shows about 88,000 clones, 72% of them singletons. Source: peripheral blood, taken from a patient treated with radiotherapy plus ipilimumab. This TCR was sampled from a human donor with non-small cell lung cancer that progressed on radiotherapy plus ipilimumab.

This CDR3 reads CASSFTGQGPSYEQYF. The CDR3 DNA is TGTGCCAGCAGTTTTACGGGACAGGGGCCTTCCTACGAGCAGTACTTC. The rearrangement joins TRBV6-5 to TRBJ2-7, with 10 bases that match TRBD1. The V segment lost 4 bases and the J segment 1 base; nucleotides outside the gene matches: 7. This CDR3 contains 16 residues. The germline V gene encodes CDR1 MNHEY and CDR2 SVGAGI.